This TCR beta chain was observed in a study of blood T cell repertoires in COVID-19. Here immunoSEQ multiplex PCR was the method, and the copy in TCRdb shows in-frame clones only, minus some. The table lists 110,000 to 150,000 clones, 65% to 80% of them singletons, with approximately 2% in the top ten. V dropped 11 bases and J dropped 11; count of bases not matched to a gene: 15. CDR1 is SGHAT, CDR2 FQNNGV, per germline. The length of the CDR3 is 13 residues. This chain links TRBV11-2 with TRBJ2-4; the match to TRBD2 covers 7 bases. This TCR was sampled from a woman aged 55-70 years with acute or convalescent COVID-19. Sample: peripheral blood. The CDR3 sequence: CAPSLWGGEFQYF. The DNA for the CDR3 is TGTGCCCCCAGCCTCTGGGGGGGGGAGTTTCAGTACTTC.